This TCR beta chain was observed in a study of vaccination effects on CD4 cells after COVID-19. Under the ViraFEST assay, PBMC were stimulated with viral peptide pools so that antigen-specific CD4+ T cells expanded. Sequencing was performed afterwards. Cells that had been cultured for roughly ten days were the source of isolated CD4+ T cells. Participants were given two doses of BNT162b2 or mRNA-1273 vaccine. Vaccinees lacked prior SARS-CoV-2 infection and tested negative for nucleocapsid antibodies. Note on this clone: No antigen is known for it.

The CDR3 contains 17 residues. Per the germline V gene, CDR1 is LGHNA and CDR2 is YSLEER. V was shortened by 0 bases and J by 4 bases, with 15 bases between the two germline ends. Libraries were prepared by immunoSEQ multiplex PCR; TCRdb keeps only in-frame clonotypes and omits some of them. The sample shows 10,000 to 15,000 clones, about 72% of them seen only once. Specimen: CD4+ T cells from PBMCs cultured with SARS-CoV-2 spike peptides, collected after COVID-19 vaccination. This TCR was sampled from a human donor who received a COVID-19 vaccine. The V call is TRBV4-3, the J call TRBJ2-2, with a possible D match to TRBD1 (6 bases). The CDR3 sequence is CASSQDLSSRGTGELFF. The CDR3 DNA follows: TGCGCCAGCAGCCAAGATTTGAGTAGCAGGGGCACCGGGGAGCTGTTTTTT.